This T cell receptor (beta chain) was recovered during a study of blood T cell repertoires in COVID-19. This clone was found once. Profiled with immunoSEQ multiplex PCR; TCRdb holds only in-frame clones, not every one. The sample lists more than 400,000 clones; about nine tenths were seen once. Germline CDR1 and CDR2: SGHRS and YFSETQ. V gave up 4 bases and J gave up 3 bases, with 12 bases separating them. The CDR3 is made up of 14 amino acids. The chain is built from TRBV5-1 and TRBJ2-3, with TRBD1 as a possible D gene (6 bases). The sequencing input was PBMCs or T cells enriched from blood (not recorded which). The receptor comes from a young woman who had recovered from COVID-19. The CDR3 here is CASSEPQGTDTQYF. The CDR3 DNA reads TGCGCCAGCAGCGAACCCCAGGGGACAGATACGCAGTATTTT.